This TCR beta chain originates from a study of blood T cell repertoires in COVID-19. This CDR3 is built from 14 residues. Germline CDR1 reads SGHRS; CDR2 reads YFSETQ. With 2 bases clipped from V and 7 bases from J, the junction kept 2 bases outside the gene matches. This clone was seen once. The assay was immunoSEQ multiplex PCR, and TCRdb's table has in-frame clones only and misses some. The data contain a few hundred thousand clones, roughly 91% of them singletons. Sequencing was carried out using PBMCs or T cells enriched from blood (not recorded which). The chain couples TRBV5-1 to TRBJ1-4, with 10 bases identical to TRBD1. This TCR derives from a woman between 50 and 59 years old who had been exposed to COVID-19. DNA of the CDR3: TGCGCCAGCAGCTTCCGGGACAGGGGTGAAAAACTGTTTTTT. It yields the protein CASSFRDRGEKLFF.